This TCR beta chain was sequenced in a study of cytomegalovirus exposure and HLA in healthy donors. 13 Jbeta primers and 60 Vbeta primers were used for the PCR. The assay was immunoSEQ multiplex PCR, and TCRdb's table has in-frame clones only and misses some. Altogether approximately 140,000 clones are present, approximately 85% being singletons, with the ten largest covering 1.5% to 2%. The germline V gene encodes CDR1 SGHTA and CDR2 FQGNSA. V trimming: 6 bases; J trimming: 2 bases; junction bases outside the gene matches: 5. The CDR3 is 16 residues long. The TCR comes from a boy aged 10-17 years in good health and CMV-seronegative. The sample taken for sequencing was PBMCs. The chain combines TRBV7-2 with TRBJ2-2, with 11 bases identical to TRBD2. Written as DNA, the CDR3 is TGTGCCAGCAGGCCGACTAGCGGGGTCAACACCGGGGAGCTGTTTTTT. Its protein product is CASRPTSGVNTGELFF. Full variable domain (outside the CDR3, taken from reference TRBV7-2 and TRBJ2-2): GAGVSQSPSNKVTEKGKDVELRCDPISGHTALYWYRQSLGQGLEFLIYFQGNSAPDKSGLPSDRFSAERTGGSVSTLTIQRTQQEDSAVYLCASRPTSGVNTGELFFGEGSRLTVL.